The 23 T cell receptor beta chains in this list originate from one sample, sequenced in a study of blood T cells in healthy people across ages. Alongside a J-beta primer mix, a sample-barcoded 5' primer served in a second PCR lasting about 7 to 11 cycles. TCRdb reprocessed the 5' RACE reads with MiXCR, giving one entry per CDR3 protein. The sample lists roughly 1,100,000 distinct CDR3 sequences, under 30% occurring once. These sequences were also reported in another study, on T cells of mothers and their children.

The sample consisted of blood. The receptors were gathered from a girl aged 2 to 9 in good health.

This clonotype turned up a few times. This chain joins TRBV29-1 and TRBJ2-3; D gene unclear. Germline lookup yields CDR1 SQVTM and CDR2 ANQGSEA. The CDR3 runs 14 residues. V was shortened by 4 bases and J by 2 bases, with 13 bases between the two germline ends. CDR3 nucleotides: TGCAGCGTTGTTGGCCTACGAGACACAGATACGCAGTATTTT. Translation: CSVVGLRDTDTQYF.

The chain is built from TRBV6-5 and TRBJ1-2; 8 bases match TRBD1. The CDR3 is 12 residues long. Germline trimming cut 2 bases from V and 10 bases from J; bases unmatched to any gene: 3. Germline CDR1 reads MNHEY; CDR2 reads SVGAGI. Here the CDR3 DNA reads TGTGCCAGCAGTTACGAGACAGGGGTCTACACCTTC. Its protein is CASSYETGVYTF.

The V and J genes are TRBV10-3 and TRBJ2-7; D remains ambiguous. Germline loops: CDR1 ENHRY, CDR2 SYGVKD. V dropped 2 bases and J dropped 2 bases, with 4 bases sitting between them. The CDR3 totals 12 residues. The CDR3 DNA follows: TGTGCCATCAGTGAGGCTCCCTACGAGCAGTACTTC. This codes for CAISEAPYEQYF.

The chain uses TRBV28 and TRBJ2-7; TRBD1 or TRBD2 may be the D gene (5 bases each). The CDR3 length is 15 residues. The ends were cut back, 5 bases at V and 2 bases at J, with 16 bases in the middle. In germline, CDR1 is MDHEN, CDR2 SYDVKM. The CDR3 is CASSDRDGGAYEQYF. The CDR3 bases are TGTGCCAGCAGTGACCGGGACGGCGGAGCCTACGAGCAGTACTTC.

The genes are TRBV11-1 and TRBJ1-1; D is uncertain. CDR1 SGHAT and CDR2 FQDESV come from the germline V gene (reference sequence). The CDR3 sequence is 11 residues long. Trimming shortened V by 4 bases and J by 9 bases, and 9 bases separated the two germline ends. The CDR3 sequence: CASSSGLQAFF. In DNA form, the CDR3 reads TGTGCCAGCAGCTCCGGGCTCCAAGCTTTCTTT.

The chain uses TRBV28 and TRBJ2-5; unclear D gene. V lost 6 bases to trimming and J lost 1 base, with 9 bases between them. In germline, CDR1 is MDHEN, CDR2 SYDVKM. There are 13 residues in the CDR3. CDR3 in DNA: TGTGCCAGCAGGCCCCCCCCCCAAGAGACCCAGTACTTC. It encodes CASRPPPQETQYF.

Note on this clonotype: The germline gene is not matched at one end of the junction; a read error may be the cause. The chain combines TRBV7-7 with TRBJ2-5; D call uncertain. CDR1 is SSHAT, CDR2 FNYEAQ, per germline (reference sequence). This CDR3 is built from 13 residues. The CDR3 spells CASSANPLETQYF. The CDR3 nucleotides read TGTGCTAGCAGCGCTAACCCGCTAGAGACCCAGTACTTC.

This chain joins TRBV20-1 and TRBJ1-2; D call uncertain. The length of the CDR3 is 15 residues. Trimming pared 3 bases from V and 4 bases from J, leaving 18 bases between. Germline-derived CDR1 and CDR2 are DFQATT and SNEGSKA (reference sequence). In DNA, the CDR3 is TGCAGTGCTAGTGCCCAATCCAGCGGGCTCTATGGCTACACCTTC. Amino acid sequence: CSASAQSSGLYGYTF.

This clonotype was recorded only once. This chain uses TRBV5-1 with TRBJ2-4, with D tentatively TRBD1 (6 bases). The ends were cut back, 3 bases at V and 0 bases at J, with 13 bases in the middle. CDR1 SGHRS and CDR2 YFSETQ come from the germline V gene. The CDR3 totals 16 residues. The CDR3: CASSYGQMLAKNIQYF. In DNA form, the CDR3 reads TGCGCCAGCAGCTATGGACAGATGTTAGCCAAAAACATTCAGTACTTC.

This CDR3 is CAIRRIGLAGVNEQFF. The CDR3 DNA sequence: TGTGCCATCAGACGCATTGGACTAGCGGGAGTCAATGAGCAGTTCTTC. The V and J genes are TRBV10-3 and TRBJ2-1; 13 bases are shared with TRBD2. V lost 6 bases, J lost 6 bases, and 8 bases stayed unmatched. Germline V CDR1 and CDR2: ENHRY, SYGVKD. This CDR3 region has 16 residues.

The chain carries TRBV7-8 and TRBJ2-1, with 7 bases identical to TRBD2. V shed 1 base, J shed 0 bases, and the junction held 6 bases outside the gene matches. CDR1 SGHVS and CDR2 FQNEAQ come from the germline V gene. The CDR3 loop spans 17 amino acids. Written as DNA, the CDR3 is TGTGCCAGCAGCTTAGAGGAAGCGGGACTCTCCTACAATGAGCAGTTCTTC. Translated, it gives CASSLEEAGLSYNEQFF.

This clonotype was observed a handful of times. Here the CDR3 DNA reads TGCGCCAGCAGGAGGGCACTGAGCACAGATACGCAGTATTTT. Amino acid sequence: CASRRALSTDTQYF. The chain couples TRBV5-1 to TRBJ2-3; a weak D match, TRBD2 (5 bases). Per germline, CDR1 SGHRS and CDR2 YFSETQ. Trimming cost V 5 bases and J 0 bases, with 10 bases left between them. The CDR3 length is 14 residues.

The chain uses TRBV14 and TRBJ2-5; no clear D. V was trimmed by 2 bases and J by 4 bases, leaving 11 bases between them. The CDR3 is made up of 14 amino acids. The germline gives CDR1 SGHDN, CDR2 FVKESK. CDR3 region: CASSQYREVETQYF. The DNA of the CDR3 is TGTGCCAGCAGCCAATACAGAGAGGTAGAGACCCAGTACTTC.

This clonotype was observed a handful of times. The V gene is TRBV7-9, the J gene TRBJ2-1; D is ambiguous. Germline assignment: CDR1 SEHNR and CDR2 FQNEAQ (reference sequence). This CDR3 has 12 amino acids. With 4 bases removed from V and 8 bases from J, the gap between germline ends came to 9 bases. In nucleotides, the CDR3 is TGTGCCAGCAGCTCCCGGTGGGATGAGCAGTTCTTC. This encodes CASSSRWDEQFF.

The chain employs TRBV6-4 and TRBJ2-1; 11 bases are shared with TRBD2. The CDR3 has 15 residues. J gave up 3 bases and V 6 bases, and 4 bases lay outside the gene matches. Germline CDR1 and CDR2: MRHNA and SNTAGT. CDR3 sequence reads: CASRPLAGGYNEQFF. Written as DNA, the CDR3 is TGTGCCAGCAGGCCCCTAGCGGGAGGCTACAATGAGCAGTTCTTC.

This clonotype turned up a few times. The chain uses TRBV11-2 and TRBJ2-7; TRBD1 agrees at 8 bases. J lost 1 base, V lost 5 bases, and 10 bases had no gene match. The CDR3 contains 16 residues. Germline V CDR1 and CDR2: SGHAT, FQNNGV. DNA for the CDR3: TGTGCCAGCAGCGCCACGGACAGGGATTGGTCCTACGAGCAGTACTTC. It translates to CASSATDRDWSYEQYF.

This clonotype has only a few counts. The genes are TRBV12-3 or TRBV12-4 and TRBJ2-5; no clear D gene. V lost 6 bases to trimming and J lost 1 base, with 9 bases between them. The CDR3 has 13 amino acids. The CDR3 loop reads CASRLDAQETQYF. CDR3 sequence (DNA): TGTGCCAGCAGACTGGACGCCCAAGAGACCCAGTACTTC.

J is TRBJ2-4 and V is TRBV6-2 or TRBV6-3, with D hard to call. The V gene lost 4 bases and the J gene lost 7 bases, with 17 bases spanning the gap. Germline values: CDR1 MNHEY, CDR2 SVGEGT. This CDR3 has 15 residues. The CDR3 loop reads CASSSPTQYVNIQYF. CDR3 bases: TGTGCCAGCAGTTCTCCTACGCAGTACGTCAACATTCAGTACTTC.

The chain uses TRBV7-9 and TRBJ2-3; 7 nucleotides line up with TRBD1. There are 14 residues in the CDR3. The trim removed 5 bases at V and 5 bases at J, leaving 7 bases unmatched. Looked up from germline, CDR1 is SEHNR and CDR2 is FQNEAQ (reference sequence). DNA of the CDR3: TGTGCCAGCAGCCTCGACAGGGACCAAGATACGCAGTATTTT. This sequence encodes CASSLDRDQDTQYF.

The genes are TRBV3-1 and TRBJ2-1; D not resolved. The germline V and J ends were trimmed by 1 base and 1 base, with 8 bases remaining between them. There are 15 residues in the CDR3. The germline V gene has CDR1 LGHDT and CDR2 YNNKEL (reference sequence). CDR3 DNA: TGTGCCAGCAGCCAAGGTCCGATATCCTACAATGAGCAGTTCTTC. This translates into CASSQGPISYNEQFF.

The J gene is TRBJ1-2, the V gene TRBV7-9, with D unresolved. Germline loops: CDR1 SEHNR, CDR2 FQNEAQ (reference sequence). V was clipped by 3 bases and J by 7 bases, with 12 bases between them. This CDR3 comprises 13 residues. CDR3: CASSLTEGSGYTF. CDR3 DNA sequence: TGTGCCAGCAGCTTGACGGAAGGGAGTGGCTACACCTTC.

The V call is TRBV27, the J call TRBJ1-4, with 7 nucleotides matching TRBD1. Germline CDR1 and CDR2: MNHEY and SMNVEV (reference sequence). The CDR3 length is 16 residues. V gave up 5 bases and J gave up 5 bases; unmatched junction bases: 11. The CDR3 nucleotides are TGTGCCAGCAGTCCCATCTGGGGCAGGGGGAATGAAAAACTGTTTTTT. Its translation: CASSPIWGRGNEKLFF.

The sample holds a few counts of this clonotype. The chain is built from TRBV29-1 and TRBJ1-1; 8 bases line up with TRBD1. CDR3 length: 9 amino acids. V gave up 7 bases and J gave up 13 bases; unmatched junction bases: 5. Germline lookup yields CDR1 SQVTM and CDR2 ANQGSEA. CDR3 in amino acids: CSADRENFF. CDR3 nucleotides: TGCAGCGCGGACAGGGAGAATTTCTTT.